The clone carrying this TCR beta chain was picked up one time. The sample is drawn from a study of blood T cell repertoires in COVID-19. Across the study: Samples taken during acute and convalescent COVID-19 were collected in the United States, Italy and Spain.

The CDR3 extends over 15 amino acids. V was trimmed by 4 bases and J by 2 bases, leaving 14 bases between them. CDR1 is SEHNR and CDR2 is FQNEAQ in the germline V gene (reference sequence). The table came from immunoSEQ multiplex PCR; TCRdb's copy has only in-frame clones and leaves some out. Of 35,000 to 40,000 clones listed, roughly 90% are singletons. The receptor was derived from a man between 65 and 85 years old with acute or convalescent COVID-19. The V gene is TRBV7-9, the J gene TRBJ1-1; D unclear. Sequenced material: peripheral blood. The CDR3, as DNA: TGTGCCAGCAGCTACCCCGGGAGCTTAAACACTGAAGCTTTCTTT. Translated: CASSYPGSLNTEAFF.